The 24 T cell receptor beta chains listed next were all sequenced from one sample in a study of cytomegalovirus exposure and HLA in healthy donors. Only in-frame clones appear in the TCRdb table, and some are missing; sequencing was by immunoSEQ multiplex PCR. The sample lists roughly 75,000 clones; roughly 95% were seen once. The sample consisted of PBMCs. The receptors stem from a woman aged 18-35 years in good health and CMV-seropositive.

The chain combines TRBV29-1 with TRBJ1-1, with D perhaps TRBD1 (6 bases). The CDR3 loop spans 14 amino acids. V lost 3 bases and J lost 0, with 11 bases in between. Germline V gives CDR1 SQVTM, CDR2 ANQGSEA. The CDR3 DNA is TGCAGCGTTGACGGGGGGCGAATGAACACTGAAGCTTTCTTT. Protein product: CSVDGGRMNTEAFF.

A single count supports this clone. J is TRBJ1-1 and V is TRBV4-3; weak D call: TRBD1 (6 bases). The length of the CDR3 is 13 residues. Germline V gives CDR1 LGHNA, CDR2 YSLEER. The germline V and J ends were trimmed by 4 bases and 4 bases, with 10 bases remaining between them. The CDR3 spells CASSLQGSTEAFF. CDR3 coding DNA: TGCGCCAGCAGCCTACAGGGATCCACTGAAGCTTTCTTT.

The chain employs TRBV7-9 and TRBJ2-7, with 10 nucleotides matching TRBD2. The J segment lost 2 bases and the V segment lost 5 bases, leaving 6 bases of the junction unmatched. Germline V CDR1 and CDR2: SEHNR, FQNEAQ (reference sequence). The CDR3 consists of 15 residues. CDR3 sequence reads: CASSLVLAGAYEQYF. In DNA, the CDR3 is TGTGCCAGCAGCCTAGTCCTAGCGGGAGCCTACGAGCAGTACTTC.

CDR3: CASSLAASDFSPLHF. CDR3 coding DNA: TGTGCCAGCAGTTTAGCGGCATCGGACTTTTCACCCCTCCACTTT. The chain has TRBV28 and TRBJ1-6; D ambiguous. Trimming left V 2 bases short and J 9 bases short, with 14 bases between. CDR1 and CDR2 (germline): MDHEN, SYDVKM. The CDR3 sequence is 15 residues long.

CDR3 bases: TGCGCCAGCAGCTTGGACAGGGCGAGCGAGCAGTACTTC. Protein: CASSLDRASEQYF. J is TRBJ2-7 and V is TRBV5-1, with a weak D call TRBD1 (6 bases). V was trimmed by 0 bases and J by 6 bases, leaving 10 bases between them. The germline gives CDR1 SGHRS, CDR2 YFSETQ. This CDR3 region has 13 residues.

J is TRBJ2-3 and V is TRBV7-2; 9 nucleotides align to TRBD2. The germline gives CDR1 SGHTA, CDR2 FQGNSA. The ends lost 2 bases at V and 4 bases at J; junction bases unmatched: 4. The CDR3 runs to 15 residues. The chain's CDR3 is CASSLLAGVADTQYF. In nucleotides, the CDR3 is TGTGCCAGCAGCTTATTAGCGGGAGTGGCAGATACGCAGTATTTT.

This rearrangement joins TRBV7-6 to TRBJ1-1; tentative D call: TRBD1 (5 bases). CDR1 SGHVS and CDR2 FNYEAQ come from the germline V gene. This CDR3 comprises 13 residues. Trimming removed 5 bases from V and 2 bases from J, with 9 bases in between. The CDR3 sequence is CASSTQANTEAFF. The DNA for the CDR3 is TGTGCCAGCAGCACACAGGCAAACACTGAAGCTTTCTTT.

CDR3 sequence (DNA): TGTGCCAGCAGCCAGAACAGGGGCCTGCCTTCACCCCTCCACTTT. This sequence encodes CASSQNRGLPSPLHF. V usage is TRBV4-2 and J usage is TRBJ1-6; TRBD1 matches at 7 bases. Germline CDR1 and CDR2: LGHNA and YNFKEQ. The CDR3 consists of 15 residues. The junction had 8 bases not matched to a gene; V was cut back by 3 bases and J by 9 bases.

The chain joins TRBV7-9 to TRBJ1-4; the D gene is possibly TRBD1 (5 bases). The CDR3 is 16 residues long. In germline, CDR1 is SEHNR, CDR2 FQNEAQ (reference sequence). The V end lost 2 bases, the J end lost 7 bases, and 17 bases lay between the germline ends. Here the CDR3 reads CASSLREGIYAEKLFF. The CDR3 DNA sequence: TGTGCCAGCAGCTTACGGGAGGGGATCTATGCTGAAAAACTGTTTTTT. Combining the CDR3 with reference TRBV7-9 and TRBJ1-4 gives the whole variable domain DTGVSQNPRHKITKRGQNVTFRCDPISEHNRLYWYRQTLGQGPEFLTYFQNEAQLEKSRLLSDRFSAERPKGSFSTLEIQRTEQGDSAMYLCASSLREGIYAEKLFFGSGTQLSVL.

The rearrangement links TRBV28 to TRBJ2-1; D not resolved. This CDR3 has 12 residues. CDR1 is MDHEN, CDR2 SYDVKM, per germline. Trimming took 8 bases from V and 11 from J, leaving 16 bases between them. Here the CDR3 reads CASAKIGAQQFF. CDR3 nucleotide sequence: TGTGCCAGCGCCAAGATTGGAGCCCAGCAGTTCTTC.

The J gene is TRBJ1-1, the V gene TRBV30; the match to TRBD1 covers 9 bases. Trimming took 3 bases from V and 10 from J; bases not matched to a gene: 12. The CDR3 totals 14 residues. The germline CDR1 and CDR2 sequences are GTSNPN and SVGIG (reference sequence). The CDR3 loop is CAWSADTGGRGAFF. In DNA, the CDR3 is TGTGCCTGGAGCGCCGATACAGGGGGCCGTGGAGCTTTCTTT.

CDR3 region: CASTQTDRSGNTIYF. The CDR3 DNA reads as TGTGCCAGCACCCAGACAGATCGCTCTGGAAACACCATATATTTT. The chain recombines TRBV2 with TRBJ1-3; TRBD1 might be the D (5 bases). Trimming removed 7 bases at V and 0 bases at J, with 13 bases between. CDR3 size: 15 residues. Germline V CDR1 and CDR2: SNHLY, FYNNEI.

The chain links TRBV11-3 to TRBJ2-7; D is possibly TRBD1 (6 bases). V was clipped by 5 bases and J by 5 bases, with 13 bases between them. The CDR3 sequence is 13 residues long. Germline V gene data show CDR1 as SGHNT and CDR2 as YENEEA. In nucleotides, the CDR3 is TGTGCCAGCAGCGATTACAGGGAGCACGAGCAGTACTTC. Residues: CASSDYREHEQYF.

This chain joins TRBV6-6 and TRBJ2-7, with D uncertain. Germline V gene sequence: CDR1 MNHNY, CDR2 SVGAGI (reference sequence). The CDR3 loop spans 15 amino acids. The V and J ends lost 2 bases and 0 bases respectively, with 11 bases between them. CDR3 amino acids: CASSYVLEDSYEQYF. In DNA, the CDR3 is TGTGCCAGCAGTTACGTCCTCGAGGACTCCTACGAGCAGTACTTC.

This clone appeared once. V usage is TRBV29-1 and J usage is TRBJ2-3; D gene uncertain. The V end was cut by 2 bases, the J end by 1 base, with 13 bases between. CDR1 SQVTM and CDR2 ANQGSEA come from the germline V gene. The CDR3 length is 15 residues. DNA of the CDR3: TGCAGCGTTGAAACTCCAACTGGTGGCACAGATACGCAGTATTTT. Its protein is CSVETPTGGTDTQYF.

V is TRBV11-2 and J is TRBJ2-7, with 7 bases identical to TRBD1. The V gene's germline CDR1 is SGHAT and CDR2 FQNNGV. The CDR3 sequence is 15 residues long. Trimming cost V 2 bases and J 3 bases; bases outside gene matches: 7. The CDR3 protein is CASSLSTGVFYEQYF. CDR3 sequence (DNA): TGTGCCAGCAGCTTAAGCACAGGGGTATTCTACGAGCAGTACTTC.

This clone was picked up one time. The V gene is TRBV2, the J gene TRBJ2-3; TRBD1 agrees at 7 bases. There are 15 residues in the CDR3. CDR1 SNHLY and CDR2 FYNNEI come from the germline V gene. V dropped 5 bases and J dropped 2; count of bases not matched to a gene: 7. The CDR3, as DNA: TGTGCCAGCAGTTCCGGGACAGCCAACACAGATACGCAGTATTTT. Its protein product is CASSSGTANTDTQYF.

This rearrangement joins TRBV11-2 to TRBJ1-1; D is undetermined. The CDR3 extends over 15 amino acids. The V gene's germline CDR1 is SGHAT and CDR2 FQNNGV. Deletions cut 5 bases from V and 5 bases from J, with 18 bases between. CDR3 bases: TGTGCCAGCAGCCCCGTTCGGGGTGTGGGGACTGAAGCTTTCTTT. This translates into CASSPVRGVGTEAFF.

The V and J genes are TRBV5-1 and TRBJ2-5, with a weak D call TRBD2 (6 bases). The germline CDR1 and CDR2 sequences are SGHRS and YFSETQ. Deletions cut 2 bases from V and 5 bases from J, with 10 bases between. The CDR3 runs to 13 residues. This chain's CDR3 is CASSLSGDETQYF. The CDR3 nucleotides read TGCGCCAGCAGCTTATCGGGGGATGAGACCCAGTACTTC.

The chain couples TRBV5-1 to TRBJ2-1, with D perhaps TRBD2 (6 bases). Trimming left V 4 bases short and J 8 bases short, with 13 bases between. Germline-derived CDR1 and CDR2 are SGHRS and YFSETQ. The CDR3 length is 13 residues. For the CDR3, the DNA is TGCGCCAGCAGCCCTGGGGGGACCCATGAGCAGTTCTTC. Protein sequence: CASSPGGTHEQFF.

The V and J genes are TRBV7-3 and TRBJ2-5; 7 nucleotides line up with TRBD1. V gave up 1 base and J gave up 5 bases; unmatched junction bases: 7. CDR1 is SGHTA, CDR2 FQGTGA, per germline. The CDR3 consists of 15 residues. The CDR3 loop reads CASSLRIGGAETQYF. The CDR3 DNA follows: TGTGCCAGCAGCTTAAGAATAGGGGGCGCGGAGACCCAGTACTTC. The complete variable domain, with remaining parts taken from reference TRBV7-3 and TRBJ2-5, reads GAGVSQTPSNKVTEKGKYVELRCDPISGHTALYWYRQSLGQGPEFLIYFQGTGAADDSGLPNDRFFAVRPEGSVSTLKIQRTERGDSAVYLCASSLRIGGAETQYFGPGTRLLVL.

The chain has TRBV7-2 and TRBJ1-2; tentative D call: TRBD1 (6 bases). CDR3 size: 13 residues. From germline, CDR1 is SGHTA and CDR2 FQGNSA. V was clipped by 1 base and J by 8 bases, with 11 bases between them. The DNA of the CDR3 is TGTGCCAGCAGCTTAGGGCCAGGGGAGGGCTACACCTTC. Translated, it gives CASSLGPGEGYTF.

The chain recombines TRBV6-6 with TRBJ1-1; D is unresolved. V shed 4 bases and J shed 2 bases, with 8 bases lying between them. Looked up from germline, CDR1 is MNHNY and CDR2 is SVGAGI (reference sequence). This CDR3 comprises 13 residues. The CDR3: CASSLTRNTEAFF. Here the CDR3 DNA reads TGTGCCAGCAGTTTAACACGAAACACTGAAGCTTTCTTT.

V usage is TRBV9 and J usage is TRBJ1-2, with D perhaps TRBD1 (5 bases). V shed 2 bases and J shed 2 bases, with 10 bases lying between them. Germline V gene lookup returns CDR1 SGDLS and CDR2 YYNGEE. The CDR3 runs 14 residues. The CDR3 reads CASSVGGRNYGYTF. The DNA of the CDR3 is TGTGCCAGCAGCGTCGGGGGGAGAAACTATGGCTACACCTTC.